This record covers a single T cell receptor (beta chain). Antigen specificity is unknown. The study ran its PCR with 60 Vbeta and 13 Jbeta primers. Produced via immunoSEQ multiplex PCR; TCRdb's table is partial and in-frame only. The sample has about 100,000 clones; 74% are singletons. V dropped 2 bases and J dropped 1; count of bases not matched to a gene: 1. The CDR3 runs 14 residues. Per the germline V gene, CDR1 is KGHSH and CDR2 is LQKENI. This specimen belongs to a study of cytomegalovirus exposure and HLA in healthy donors. Study in general: Unique TCR beta sequences numbering approximately 120 million came from about 180 million T cells in an earlier analysis.

Notes on the study in general: Earlier analysis looked at TCR beta V segments, and most were productive about 90% or about 30% of the time. HLA alleles showed associations with some 17,000 TCR beta sequences in a later analysis, at a 0.05 false discovery rate.

The source material was PBMCs. This chain connects TRBV18 to TRBJ1-1, with 7 bases identical to TRBD1. The origin of this receptor is a man aged 50 to 60 in good health and CMV-seropositive. In DNA, the CDR3 is TGTGCCAGCTCACCAACAGGGGAGAACACTGAAGCTTTCTTT. Its protein is CASSPTGENTEAFF.